Below, one T cell receptor (beta chain) is given with its context. In its sample, this clone was seen once. Its antigen target is currently unknown. No qualities accompany the bases; no much larger clone lies one base away. This sample stems from a study of cytotoxic CD8 clonotypes in ibrutinib-treated CLL (dated by TCRdb to about 2021). The study in broad terms: The cohort had ten to twelve relapsed/refractory and roughly 14 treatment-naive patients; approximately 17 were IGHV unmutated. Response samples were taken after a median of roughly 12 months on treatment, ranging from about 6 to 36 months. Cryopreserved peripheral blood mononuclear cells were collected before treatment, at response, and at either disease progression or sustained remission. Responses were partial in roughly 24 patients and complete in 2; after median approximately 69 months follow-up, roughly 15 stayed in remission and about twelve progressed. Of the 90 or so participants in the trial, 26 had longitudinal samples available. On average, each sample had hundreds of thousands of productive templates and tens of thousands of productive rearrangements. General study outcomes and caveats: An increase in clonality was observed at ibrutinib response, with clonality remaining stable during sustained remission and falling back toward baseline at progression. Baseline clonality was found to be higher than that of age-matched healthy donors and was strongly correlated with circulating CD8+ T-cell counts. Sustained-remission and progressing patients did not have matched sampling times, and lymph node repertoires were not examined. Public clonotypes were rare and either shrank or stayed stable during treatment, and the rise in clonality at ibrutinib response reflected expansion of private clonotypes.

The goal of deep resolution MiSeq sequencing was a depth between 1 in 1 million and 1 in 200,000 T cells, and coverage averaged 10x per clonotype. TCR beta libraries were generated with the immunoSEQ hsTCRB Kit. Concerning the study's data processing: The data were analyzed with ImmunoSEQ Analyzer and ImmunoSEQ Data Assistant, and V, D and J gene assignments followed IMGT definitions. Clonality was computed as one minus normalized Shannon entropy of productive rearrangement frequencies, ranging from 0 to 1. Only overrepresented clonotypes making up at least 0.05% of the repertoire of each patient were included in the public clonotype analysis. Some twelve repertoires from age-matched healthy donors, obtained from immuneACCESS, served as clonality controls. Drawn from immuneACCESS, this table holds only the in-frame rearrangements with V and J called that TCRdb kept. Clones are partly lost; checked studies trace under half to an unresolved V gene and leave the rest unexplained. V, J and clone size are taken as reported in that table, and D and trimming were inferred from the DNA itself. A total of about 6,000 clones appear in this sample, approximately 75% of them only once. The top ten clonotypes cover 5% of the sample.

For TCR beta library preparation, 2 to 2.5 micrograms of genomic DNA were isolated from cryopreserved PBMCs. Longitudinal blood samples from CLL patients receiving ibrutinib monotherapy were subjected to high-throughput TCR beta sequencing. The patients took part in an open-label, single-center phase 2 trial of ibrutinib monotherapy. The sequencing used PBMCs, collected before ibrutinib treatment. The TCR sequence derives from a human donor with chronic lymphocytic leukemia.

The nucleotides read TGCGCCAGCAGCTCGGACATTGGGAATGAGCAGTTCTTC. Its translation reads: CASSSDIGNEQFF. The sequence joins TRBV5-1 to TRBJ2-1; 5 matching bases give a weak D call of TRBD1. The CDR1 and CDR2 encoded by the germline V gene are SGHRS and YFSETQ. Trimming costs V 3 bases and J 7 bases, and their ends lie 11 bases apart. The CDR3 starts with the cysteine, ends with the phenylalanine, and has 13 residues. This entry keeps only the CDR3 DNA: 39 bases, framed from base 1.